A single sample gave rise to the 18 T cell receptor beta chains below, sequenced in a study of cytomegalovirus exposure and HLA in healthy donors. Vbeta (60) and Jbeta (13) primers were used in the PCR. Produced via immunoSEQ multiplex PCR; TCRdb's table is partial and in-frame only. The sample lists under 200,000 clones, roughly 80% occurring once. The sample taken for sequencing was PBMCs. The receptors originated from a male donor in good health and CMV-seronegative.

This clone occurred a few times. The rearrangement links TRBV11-2 to TRBJ1-4; D possibly corresponds to TRBD1 (5 bases). The CDR3 has 16 amino acids. Deletions cut 2 bases from V and 0 bases from J, with 10 bases between. The germline CDR1 and CDR2 sequences are SGHAT and FQNNGV. The chain's CDR3 is CASSLNRRTTNEKLFF. CDR3 DNA: TGTGCCAGCAGCTTAAACAGGAGAACAACTAATGAAAAACTGTTTTTT.

The chain uses TRBV27 and TRBJ2-3; possibly TRBD1 for D (6 bases). The CDR3 is made up of 14 amino acids. Per germline, CDR1 MNHEY and CDR2 SMNVEV (reference sequence). V lost 5 bases, J lost 2 bases, and 11 bases lay in between. The CDR3 sequence: CASSPWTATDTQYF. As DNA, the CDR3 is TGTGCCAGCAGTCCCTGGACAGCCACAGATACGCAGTATTTT.

The chain couples TRBV19 to TRBJ2-1, with TRBD2 matching 7 bases. V lost 7 bases, J lost 0 bases, and 6 bases stayed unmatched. The germline V gene encodes CDR1 LNHDA and CDR2 SQIVND (reference sequence). This CDR3 spans 15 amino acids. CDR3: CASNEKRGSYNEQFF. In nucleotides, the CDR3 is TGTGCCAGTAACGAGAAGCGGGGCTCCTACAATGAGCAGTTCTTC.

V is TRBV9 and J is TRBJ1-2; TRBD1 matches 9 bases. Germline V CDR1 and CDR2: SGDLS, YYNGEE. This CDR3 has 13 amino acids. V dropped 6 bases and J dropped 6; count of bases not matched to a gene: 6. The CDR3 DNA reads as TGTGCCAGCAAGAGGGACAGGGTCAATGGCTACACCTTC. Translation: CASKRDRVNGYTF.

The chain combines TRBV6-4 with TRBJ2-4; 12 bases fit TRBD2. The CDR3 extends over 16 amino acids. Trimming removed 6 bases from V and 2 bases from J; junction bases left unmatched: 5. CDR1 and CDR2 from the germline V gene are MRHNA and SNTAGT. CDR3 coding DNA: TGTGCCAGCAGGGCTAGCGGGGGGGCGTCCAAAAACATTCAGTACTTC. Translated, it gives CASRASGGASKNIQYF.

The chain employs TRBV4-1 and TRBJ2-5; 11 positions match TRBD2. Germline V CDR1 and CDR2: MGHRA, YSYEKL. CDR3 length: 16 amino acids. The trim removed 3 bases at V and 6 bases at J, leaving 9 bases unmatched. The CDR3 is CASSQAPSGGRKTQYF. The CDR3 DNA reads TGCGCCAGCAGCCAGGCCCCTAGCGGGGGGAGGAAGACCCAGTACTTC.

This clone was counted a few times. The J gene is TRBJ1-2, the V gene TRBV6-5; D may be TRBD1 (6 bases). This CDR3 spans 14 amino acids. Germline V gives CDR1 MNHEY, CDR2 SVGAGI. V lost 4 bases and J 4 bases, leaving 13 bases between the germline ends. CDR3 sequence: CASSSNQGSYGYTF. The CDR3 DNA reads as TGTGCCAGCAGTTCCAATCAGGGGTCCTATGGCTACACCTTC.

This clone occurred once. This chain links TRBV2 with TRBJ1-6; D is undetermined. V shed 8 bases and J shed 4 bases, with 9 bases lying between them. This CDR3 is 13 amino acids long. Per germline, CDR1 SNHLY and CDR2 FYNNEI. CDR3 DNA: TGTGCCAGCTGGAGGCATTATAATTCACCCCTCCACTTT. This sequence encodes CASWRHYNSPLHF. The variable domain in full, with the rest retrieved from reference TRBV2 and TRBJ1-6, is EPEVTQTPSHQVTQMGQEVILRCVPISNHLYFYWYRQILGQKVEFLVSFYNNEISEKSEIFDDQFSVERPDGSNFTLKIRSTKLEDSAMYFCASWRHYNSPLHFGNGTRLTVT.

The chain links TRBV5-1 to TRBJ2-2; 9 bases are a match to TRBD1. The CDR3 spans 15 residues. In germline, CDR1 is SGHRS, CDR2 YFSETQ. V shed 2 bases and J 6 bases; nucleotides not matched to a gene: 5. CDR3 coding DNA: TGCGCCAGCAGCTTCGGGACAGGGACTCCCGGGGAGCTGTTTTTT. This encodes CASSFGTGTPGELFF.

The rearrangement links TRBV5-1 to TRBJ2-2; TRBD2 matches at 7 bases. The CDR3 is made up of 15 amino acids. Germline CDR1 is SGHRS and CDR2 is YFSETQ. Trimming took 4 bases from V and 4 from J; bases not matched to a gene: 7. The CDR3 loop reads CASSPSSGLTGELFF. CDR3 nucleotide sequence: TGCGCCAGCAGCCCCTCTAGCGGTCTCACCGGGGAGCTGTTTTTT.

The V call is TRBV13, the J call TRBJ2-7; D perhaps matches TRBD1 (7 bases). Germline lookup yields CDR1 PRHDT and CDR2 FYEKMQ (reference sequence). Between the trimmed V and J ends, which lost 4 bases and 3 bases, there was a span of 16 bases. The CDR3 sequence is 15 residues long. The CDR3 reads CASSSENQGGYEQYF. The DNA of the CDR3 is TGTGCCAGCAGCTCCGAAAATCAGGGGGGCTACGAGCAGTACTTC.

On this clone itself: Additional DNA sequences in this sample encode the identical CDR3. V usage is TRBV5-6 and J usage is TRBJ1-1; D is unclear. In germline, CDR1 is SGHDT, CDR2 YYEEEE. Deletions cut 0 bases from V and 7 bases from J, with 7 bases between. The CDR3 sequence is 12 residues long. The CDR3 reads CASSLGRDEAFF. The DNA of the CDR3 is TGTGCCAGCAGCTTGGGACGGGATGAAGCTTTCTTT.

The chain has TRBV29-1 and TRBJ2-5, with TRBD1 matching 11 bases. The CDR3 sequence is 13 residues long. V was clipped by 4 bases and J by 5 bases; unmatched bases: 3. The germline gives CDR1 SQVTM, CDR2 ANQGSEA. The CDR3 region has the DNA TGCAGCGTTGGGACAGGGGGCACCGAGACCCAGTACTTC. It yields the protein CSVGTGGTETQYF.

This clone turned up a few times. This chain uses TRBV6-6 with TRBJ1-6; D is uncertain. V dropped 8 bases and J dropped 8 bases, with 19 bases sitting between them. Germline values: CDR1 MNHNY, CDR2 SVGAGI (reference sequence). There are 15 residues in the CDR3. The CDR3 nucleotides read TGTGCCAGCGAGGAGAAGAATCTGAACTATTCACCCCTCCACTTT. Protein: CASEEKNLNYSPLHF.

This rearrangement joins TRBV10-3 to TRBJ1-1, with 8 bases identical to TRBD1. The V and J ends lost 6 bases and 6 bases, in that order; junction bases with no gene match: 6. The CDR3 spans 13 residues. The V gene's germline CDR1 is ENHRY and CDR2 SYGVKD. The CDR3 here is CAIRTGESSEAFF. The DNA for the CDR3 is TGTGCCATCAGGACAGGGGAGTCTTCTGAAGCTTTCTTT.

This sequence joins TRBV28 and TRBJ1-2; 7 nucleotides agree with TRBD1. The germline V gene encodes CDR1 MDHEN and CDR2 SYDVKM. With V trimmed by 4 bases and J by 1 base, 6 bases remained unmatched. The CDR3 is made up of 15 amino acids. The DNA of the CDR3 is TGTGCCAGCAGTTCGACAGGGACGGATAACTATGGCTACACCTTC. Its translation is CASSSTGTDNYGYTF.

This chain links TRBV4-3 with TRBJ1-2, with TRBD1 matching 9 bases. CDR3 length equals 15 residues. Germline-derived CDR1 and CDR2 are LGHNA and YSLEER. The V segment lost 3 bases and the J segment 7 bases; nucleotides outside the gene matches: 9. The CDR3 nucleotides read TGCGCCAGCAGCCAGCCCGGGACAGGGAGAGGTGGCTACACCTTC. It yields the protein CASSQPGTGRGGYTF.

This chain uses TRBV10-3 with TRBJ2-6, with TRBD1 identical over 11 bases. Germline CDR1 is ENHRY and CDR2 is SYGVKD. CDR3 size: 21 residues. Trimming cost V 6 bases and J 4 bases; bases outside gene matches: 20. The CDR3 sequence: CAIRDLQPRTGGATGANVLTF. CDR3 coding DNA: TGTGCCATCAGGGATCTACAACCACGGACAGGGGGCGCAACAGGGGCCAACGTCCTGACTTTC.